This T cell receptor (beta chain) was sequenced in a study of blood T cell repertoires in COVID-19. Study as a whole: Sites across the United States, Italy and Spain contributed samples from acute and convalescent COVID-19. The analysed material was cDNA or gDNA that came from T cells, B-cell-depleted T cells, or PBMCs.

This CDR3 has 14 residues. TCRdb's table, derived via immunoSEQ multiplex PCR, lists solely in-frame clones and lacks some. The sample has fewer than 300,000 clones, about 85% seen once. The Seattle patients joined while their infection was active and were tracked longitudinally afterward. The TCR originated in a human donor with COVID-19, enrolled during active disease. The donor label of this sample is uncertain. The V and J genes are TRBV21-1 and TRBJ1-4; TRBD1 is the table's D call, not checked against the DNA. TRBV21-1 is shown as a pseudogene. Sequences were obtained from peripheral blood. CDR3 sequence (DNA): TGTGCCTCCACGAAGACAGCTTATAATGAAAAACTGTTTTTT. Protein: CASTKTAYNEKLFF.